These 16 T cell receptor beta chains originate from one sample sequenced in a study of tumor-infiltrating lymphocytes in primary liver carcinoma. A constant-region primer served to make TCR beta cDNA from about 530 ng total RNA. Amplification in three nested multiplex PCR rounds with slightly modified ARM-PCR gave rise to TCR beta libraries. Investigators reported that the first two PCR rounds, at 10 to 11 cycles each, used TRBV1-TRBV30 forward primers with a C-beta reverse primer. MiXCR was run by TCRdb on the multiplex PCR reads, yielding one entry per CDR3 protein. The profile shows more than 95,000 distinct CDR3 sequences, 82% of them singletons. The study co-extracted DNA and RNA from 20-30 mg of unsorted bulk tissue. The material sequenced was liver tumor tissue from sampling region 3. Indicated subset: tumor region T3, left-lateral pole. Receptor source: a man in his forties with primary liver carcinoma and hepatitis B virus infection.

The chain is built from TRBV5-4 and TRBJ2-2; D is undetermined. Germline assignment: CDR1 SGHNT and CDR2 YYREEE (reference sequence). Trimming left V 10 bases short and J 4 bases short, with 17 bases between. CDR3 length: 14 residues. The CDR3 bases are TGTGCCTGCCGCTTTGATGAGCGCACCGGGGAGCTGTTTTTT. Protein sequence: CACRFDERTGELFF.

On this clonotype: Its ends do not fully match the called genes, so a read error is possible. The rearrangement links TRBV5-4 to TRBJ2-1; 8 nucleotides align to TRBD2. Germline V gene sequence: CDR1 SGHNT, CDR2 YYREEE (reference sequence). This CDR3 is 15 amino acids long. The CDR3 DNA follows: TGCGCCAGCAGCTCCAATAGCGGGGACATCAATGAGCAGTTCTTC. Translated: CASSSNSGDINEQFF.

The V call is TRBV7-9, the J call TRBJ2-1; D is possibly TRBD1 or TRBD2 (5 bases each). The CDR3 spans 16 residues. Germline CDR1 and CDR2: SEHNR and FQNEAQ (reference sequence). The CDR3, as DNA: TGTACCATCAACGAGAATGGGGGAGAGTCCTACAATGAGCAGTTCTTC. It is translated as CTINENGGESYNEQFF. Full variable domain (outside the CDR3, taken from reference TRBV7-9 and TRBJ2-1): DTGVSQNPRHKITKRGQNVTFRCDPISEHNRLYWYRQTLGQGPEFLTYFQNEAQLEKSRLLSDRFSAERPKGSFSTLEIQRTEQGDSAMYLCTINENGGESYNEQFFGPGTRLTVL.

Note on this clonotype: One end of the junction fails to match germline, which may point to a read error. The J gene is TRBJ2-5, the V gene TRBV11-2, with D unresolved. This CDR3 contains 15 residues. CDR1 and CDR2 (germline): SGHAT, FQNNGV. CDR3 sequence (DNA): TGTGCCAGCAGTTTAGTAGGGCGCGGCAAAGAGACCCAGTACTTC. Encoded protein: CASSLVGRGKETQYF.

The rearrangement joins TRBV6-6 to TRBJ2-3, with a tentative D call TRBD1 (5 bases). CDR1 is MNHNY and CDR2 is SVGAGI in the germline V gene (reference sequence). The CDR3 covers 14 residues. The V end was cut by 5 bases, the J end by 5 bases, with 14 bases between. DNA for the CDR3: TGTGCCAGCAGTCGGATTAGTCAGGGAGATACGCAGTATTTT. Translation: CASSRISQGDTQYF.

A note on this clonotype: It is likely a read error, because the conserved phenylalanine at the end of the CDR3 is missing. This chain uses TRBV29-1 with TRBJ1-2; a weak D match, TRBD1 (5 bases). The CDR3 runs to 18 residues. Looked up from germline, CDR1 is SQVTM and CDR2 is ANQGSEA. The chain's CDR3 is CRVGAPTGTRVANYGYTL. The CDR3 region has the DNA TGCAGAGTTGGGGCACCAACAGGAACTCGAGTGGCTAACTATGGCTACACCTTG.

On this clonotype itself: This may stem from a read error, because a much larger clone lies one nucleotide away. CDR3 amino acids: CAITSRQIYNEQFF. The CDR3 region has the DNA TGTGCCATCACCTCAAGACAGATTTACAATGAGCAGTTCTTC. The chain has TRBV10-3 and TRBJ2-1, with a tentative D call TRBD1 (5 bases). The germline V gene encodes CDR1 ENHRY and CDR2 SYGVKD. The CDR3 extends over 14 amino acids. Trimming stripped 7 bases from V and 4 bases from J, with 14 bases between.

A note on this clonotype: This may be a read error: a much more frequent sequence differs by one nucleotide. This chain joins TRBV28 and TRBJ2-5; D might be TRBD1 (5 bases). The V end lost 7 bases, the J end lost 2 bases, and 23 bases lay between the germline ends. CDR1 is MDHEN and CDR2 is SYDVKM in the germline V gene. This CDR3 region has 17 residues. The DNA for the CDR3 is TGTGCCAGCACTTCTCGGATGAGAAGGGGCGCACAAGAGACCCAGTACTTC. Translation: CASTSRMRRGAQETQYF.

This clonotype was counted only a few times. At one of its ends the junction is not consistent with the germline gene, which may arise from a read error. The gene calls are TRBV5-5 and TRBJ2-3; the D call may be TRBD1 or TRBD2 (5 bases each). Germline V gene sequence: CDR1 SGHKS, CDR2 YYEKEE (reference sequence). CDR3 length equals 14 residues. Written as DNA, the CDR3 is TGTGCCAACAGCTTGGAGACGGGAACAGGTACACAGTATTTT. Translation gives CANSLETGTGTQYF.

This clonotype was seen a single time. One end of the junction fails to match germline, which may point to a read error. V usage is TRBV29-1 and J usage is TRBJ1-1; perhaps TRBD1 as D (5 bases). Per germline, CDR1 SQVTM and CDR2 ANQGSEA. CDR3 length: 15 amino acids. CDR3 protein: CSVLPRWGMNTEAIF. Here the CDR3 DNA reads TGCAGCGTTCTTCCGAGGTGGGGGATGAACACTGAAGCCATCTTT.

Points on this clonotype: Relative to the germline gene, one junction end is altered; a read error may explain this. This chain joins TRBV12-3 or TRBV12-4 and TRBJ2-1, with D possibly being TRBD2 (6 bases). The CDR3 extends over 13 amino acids. The CDR3 is CDSQFGGGNEQFF. The CDR3 bases are TGTGACAGCCAATTTGGGGGAGGCAATGAGCAGTTCTTC.

V usage is TRBV12-3 or TRBV12-4 and J usage is TRBJ2-1; D remains ambiguous. This CDR3 region has 13 residues. V was clipped by 8 bases and J by 8 bases, with 16 bases between them. The CDR3 sequence is CASQFGGDDEQFF. The CDR3 DNA sequence: TGTGCCAGCCAATTTGGCGGAGACGATGAGCAGTTCTTC.

This clonotype occurred a few times. The chain carries TRBV20-1 and TRBJ2-7, with 12 bases matching TRBD1. The ends lost 3 bases at V and 5 bases at J; junction bases unmatched: 2. CDR3 size: 13 residues. CDR1 is DFQATT and CDR2 is SNEGSKA in the germline V gene (reference sequence). Here the CDR3 reads CSARGQGANEQYF. CDR3 nucleotide sequence: TGCAGTGCTAGGGGACAGGGGGCGAACGAGCAGTACTTC.

Concerning this clonotype itself: At one end the junction does not follow the germline gene, possibly because of a read error. The V call is TRBV11-3, the J call TRBJ2-2; TRBD1 matches 7 bases. In germline, CDR1 is SGHNT, CDR2 YENEEA. This CDR3 region has 15 residues. In DNA form, the CDR3 reads TGTGCCAGCAGCTTAGCGATAGGGGGCACCGGGGAGCTCTTTTTT. Amino acid sequence: CASSLAIGGTGELFF.

The sample holds one count of this clonotype. Mismatch with germline at one junction end may stem from a read error. This rearrangement joins TRBV6-1 to TRBJ2-7, with no clear D. This CDR3 is built from 12 residues. Germline loops: CDR1 MNHNS, CDR2 SASEGT. The CDR3 loop is CASNELSGEQYF. In nucleotides, the CDR3 is TGTGCCAGCAATGAATTATCGGGCGAGCAGTATTTC.

This clonotype was picked up a small number of times. The gene calls are TRBV2 and TRBJ2-7; D perhaps matches TRBD2 (6 bases). From germline, CDR1 is SNHLY and CDR2 FYNNEI. The V gene lost 10 bases and the J gene lost 0 bases, with 19 bases spanning the gap. The CDR3 is 15 residues long. In nucleotides, the CDR3 is TGTGCCAATACTTTAGCGGTTGGTCACTCCTACGAGCAGTACTTC. This gives the protein CANTLAVGHSYEQYF.